This TCR beta chain was captured in a study of metastatic and nonmetastatic thyroid tumors (TCRdb year 2020). With regard to the full study: For patients with malignant and with benign thyroid disease, the researchers compared repertoires between peripheral blood samples and tumor or nodule tissue samples. What the study reported, not specific to this receptor: TCR beta diversity was reported as significantly higher in malignant tumors than in benign nodules, in both blood and tumor samples.

None of the patients had been given any treatment before thyroid surgery. Using T-cell receptor beta sequencing, the researchers looked back retrospectively at clinical samples from patients, gathered between about 2012 and 2019. The library was built by means of PCR. TCRdb records Illumina HiSeq 4000 as the sequencer. High-throughput sequencing was used to profile the CDR3 region of the TCR beta-chain in every patient. The original pipeline was this. Drawing on CDR3 differences between clinicopathological groups, the researchers built a classifier meant to tell apart patients with distant-metastatic papillary thyroid cancer. The Shannon index was used to measure repertoire diversity, and the Morisita-Horn index was used to measure how similar tumor and blood repertoires were. TCRdb ran its own pipeline on the public reads, namely fastp trimming at Q25 and MiXCR clone calling, and kept in-frame beta chains. The V and J calls reflect TCRdb's pipeline rather than the authors' work. This sample has roughly 15,000 clones in its table, and 32% of those were observed once. In total, the top ten clones hold roughly 25% of the sample.

For this clone: It lacks a known antigen. Base-call qualities are not available, and no considerably larger clone is one nucleotide away.

The trim is 4 bases for V and 4 bases for J, with a gap of 13 bases between the germline ends. CDR1 and CDR2, looked up from the germline V gene (reference sequence), are DFQATT and SNEGSKA. The CDR3 runs 13 amino acids, cysteine and phenylalanine included. The read is trimmed to its CDR3 DNA, 39 bases read in frame from base 1. Recombination connected TRBV20-1 to TRBJ1-2; matching of 5 bases hints at TRBD1 as the D gene. The origin of this receptor is a female donor with papillary thyroid cancer or a benign thyroid nodule (not recorded which). Some clones in this sample may be carry-over from other donors' samples. The sequencing input was tumor tissue. The CDR3 reads CSATGAATYGYTF. The DNA sequence is TGCAGTGCTACCGGGGCCGCTACCTATGGCTACACCTTC.